This T cell receptor (beta chain) was profiled in a study of OX40 agonist ivuxolimab in advanced cancers. About the study: All patients had ivuxolimab intravenously every 2 weeks at 0.01 to 10 mg/kg.

A history of autoimmune disease or systemic immunosuppression excluded patients. Blood got drawn at baseline, again on cycle 4 day 1, and then on cycle 7 day 1. Generated by immunoSEQ multiplex PCR, the TCRdb table keeps only in-frame clones and is missing some. The top ten hold about 0.74% of the sample, which has more than 45,000 clones, 81% seen once. Germline V gene data show CDR1 as SQVTM and CDR2 as ANQGSEA. The V and J ends lost 3 bases and 2 bases, in that order; junction bases with no gene match: 6. There are 15 residues in the CDR3. Concerning this clone: This same CDR3 is encoded by further DNA sequences in the sample.

This specimen consisted of CD4+ or CD8+ T cells sorted from blood, obtained in a trial of the OX40 agonist ivuxolimab. This clonotype was sampled from an adult with an advanced solid tumor such as melanoma, head and neck, liver or kidney cancer. The V call is TRBV29-1, the J call TRBJ2-2; 7 nucleotides agree with TRBD2. CDR3 in amino acids: CSVDPGGANTGELFF. For the CDR3, the DNA is TGCAGCGTTGACCCGGGGGGAGCTAACACCGGGGAGCTGTTTTTT.